The 15 T cell receptor beta chains listed next were all sequenced from one sample in a study of T-cell reconstitution after alpha-beta-depleted transplantation in children (dated by TCRdb to between 2015 and 2016). To prepare the library, PCR was applied. For sequencing, an Illumina HiSeq 2500 was employed. TCR library preparation used molecular barcoding, with unique molecular identifiers applied to normalize quantification of the TCRbeta repertoire. TCRdb handled the public reads itself, with Q25 trimming in fastp and clone calling in MiXCR, and kept productive beta chains. Each entry is one CDR3 protein sequence, shown with its most common DNA and genes. In all, the sample holds a few hundred thousand distinct CDR3 sequences, and almost 8% of those were seen once. Approximately 9.1% of the sample goes to the ten largest clones. Overall results and qualifications from the work: Over the following months the frequencies of hyperexpanded clones went down, and after one year T-cell counts and TCRbeta diversity were mostly credited to newly produced T cells.

The sample's treatment or condition, from its label and the paper: allogeneic hematopoietic cell transplantation with graft depleted of TCRalphabeta T cells and CD19 B cells. Their target antigens are unknown. Sequenced here: peripheral blood, sampled 360 days after TCRalphabeta/CD19-depleted stem cell transplant. The receptor set was obtained from a female patient between 2 and 10 years old who had a stem cell transplant for Fanconi anemia, so the T cells may come from the graft donor.

This clonotype has a handful of counts. The J gene is TRBJ1-5, the V gene TRBV28; D gene uncertain. This CDR3 comprises 15 residues. Germline V lookup: CDR1 MDHEN, CDR2 SYDVKM. Trimming removed 6 bases at V and 6 bases at J, with 18 bases between. The CDR3 is CASSILTRQSQPQHF. The DNA of the CDR3 is TGTGCCAGCAGCATTCTAACTAGGCAGTCTCAGCCCCAGCATTTT.

This clonotype came up a few times. V is TRBV15 and J is TRBJ1-5; D might be TRBD1 (6 bases). The CDR3 length is 16 residues. Between the trimmed V and J ends, which lost 2 bases and 5 bases, there was a span of 16 bases. Germline V gene sequence: CDR1 LNHNV, CDR2 YYDKDF (reference sequence). The CDR3 nucleotides read TGTGCCACCAGCAGAAGTTCCTTTGGGGGCGATCAGCCCCAGCATTTT. Translation: CATSRSSFGGDQPQHF.

V usage is TRBV6-5 and J usage is TRBJ1-1; TRBD1 might be the D (6 bases). The CDR3 consists of 14 residues. V lost 0 bases and J lost 7, with 12 bases in between. Germline V lookup: CDR1 MNHEY, CDR2 SVGAGI. The DNA of the CDR3 is TGTGCCAGCAGTTACTCGATCCTACAGGGTGAAGCTTTCTTT. Amino acids: CASSYSILQGEAFF.

This clonotype was detected many times. V is TRBV7-2 and J is TRBJ2-5, with D unclear. There are 13 residues in the CDR3. V lost 2 bases to trimming and J lost 3 bases, with 7 bases between them. The germline V gene has CDR1 SGHTA and CDR2 FQGNSA. Written as DNA, the CDR3 is TGTGCCAGCAGCTTACGGTGGGAAGAGACCCAGTACTTC. Translated, it gives CASSLRWEETQYF.

This clonotype was picked up a small number of times. The chain couples TRBV6-1 to TRBJ2-3, with D unclear. The CDR3 is 13 amino acids. The V gene lost 6 bases and the J gene lost 8 bases, with 15 bases spanning the gap. CDR1 MNHNS and CDR2 SASEGT come from the germline V gene. The CDR3, as DNA: TGTGCCAGCAGCCCCGTCGGGTTTGGTACGCAGTATTTT. Translating gives CASSPVGFGTQYF.

The genes are TRBV7-8 and TRBJ2-2; 9 nucleotides align to TRBD2. The CDR3 length is 15 residues. From germline, CDR1 is SGHVS and CDR2 FQNEAQ. V was pared by 2 bases and J by 7 bases, with 5 bases of the junction left unmatched. CDR3 DNA: TGTGCCAGCAGCTTAAGGCCTAGCGGGGACGGGGAGCTGTTTTTT. Residues: CASSLRPSGDGELFF.

This clonotype was seen many times. This sequence joins TRBV29-1 and TRBJ2-2; D may be TRBD1 (7 bases). Trimming pared 4 bases from V and 4 bases from J, leaving 16 bases between. The V gene's germline CDR1 is SQVTM and CDR2 ANQGSEA. The CDR3 is made up of 15 amino acids. The CDR3 protein is CSVVPRGASTGELFF. The CDR3 region has the DNA TGCAGCGTTGTACCCAGGGGGGCTTCCACCGGGGAGCTGTTTTTT.

J is TRBJ2-7 and V is TRBV7-8; possible D gene TRBD2, 6 bases. There are 17 residues in the CDR3. Germline loops: CDR1 SGHVS, CDR2 FQNEAQ. Trimming removed 2 bases from V and 0 bases from J, with 17 bases in between. The CDR3 DNA sequence: TGTGCCAGCAGCTTATTTACGGGACTCCTTAGCTCCTACGAGCAGTACTTC. Its protein is CASSLFTGLLSSYEQYF.

This clonotype occurred many times. The chain recombines TRBV20-1 with TRBJ2-7; 13 nucleotides line up with TRBD2. Trimming cost V 0 bases and J 2 bases; bases outside gene matches: 10. The germline V gene encodes CDR1 DFQATT and CDR2 SNEGSKA (reference sequence). The CDR3 is 18 amino acids. The CDR3: CSARDLTSGGPGTYEQYF. CDR3 coding DNA: TGCAGTGCTAGAGATTTGACTAGCGGGGGGCCTGGTACCTACGAGCAGTACTTC.

This clonotype was recorded a few times. The rearrangement uses TRBV5-1 and TRBJ2-7; D is ambiguous. The CDR3 runs 16 residues. Germline assignment: CDR1 SGHRS and CDR2 YFSETQ. The V end lost 2 bases, the J end lost 3 bases, and 18 bases lay between the germline ends. CDR3: CASSFNWVLAYYEQYF. The CDR3 DNA reads TGCGCCAGCAGCTTTAATTGGGTTTTGGCGTACTACGAGCAGTACTTC.

The V gene is TRBV20-1, the J gene TRBJ1-2; D gene unclear. CDR1 is DFQATT and CDR2 is SNEGSKA in the germline V gene (reference sequence). CDR3 length: 14 amino acids. V lost 3 bases, J lost 2 bases, and 13 bases lay in between. The CDR3 region has the DNA TGCAGTGCTAGGCATGGGAAAACCAACTATGGCTACACCTTC. The encoded protein is CSARHGKTNYGYTF.

This clonotype was recorded at least ten times. This chain joins TRBV15 and TRBJ1-4; D is unclear. Germline lookup yields CDR1 LNHNV and CDR2 YYDKDF (reference sequence). Trimming pared 4 bases from V and 6 bases from J, leaving 15 bases between. This CDR3 comprises 15 residues. CDR3 loop: CATSKEGATYEKLFF. In DNA form, the CDR3 reads TGTGCCACCAGCAAGGAGGGAGCGACGTATGAAAAACTGTTTTTT.

The chain carries TRBV18 and TRBJ1-1; 11 bases are a match to TRBD1. The CDR3 sequence is 16 residues long. CDR1 is KGHSH, CDR2 LQKENI, per germline. With 1 base clipped from V and 0 bases from J, the junction kept 1 base outside the gene matches. DNA for the CDR3: TGTGCCAGCTCACCACGGACAGGGGGCATGAACACTGAAGCTTTCTTT. It encodes CASSPRTGGMNTEAFF. The whole variable domain, remainder taken from reference TRBV18 and TRBJ1-1, is NAGVMQNPRHLVRRRGQEARLRCSPMKGHSHVYWYRQLPEEGLKFMVYLQKENIIDESGMPKERFSAEFPKEGPSILRIQQVVRGDSAAYFCASSPRTGGMNTEAFFGQGTRLTVV.

The V and J genes are TRBV6-5 and TRBJ2-5; the D is unclear. Looked up from germline, CDR1 is MNHEY and CDR2 is SVGAGI. This CDR3 contains 15 residues. Trimming removed 4 bases at V and 5 bases at J, with 17 bases between. In DNA form, the CDR3 reads TGTGCCAGCAGTTGGGCGGCATCCCCCTTGGAGACCCAGTACTTC. Translating it yields CASSWAASPLETQYF.

The J gene is TRBJ1-3, the V gene TRBV6-1, with TRBD1 matching 7 bases. CDR1 is MNHNS and CDR2 is SASEGT in the germline V gene. The CDR3 totals 17 residues. V dropped 8 bases and J dropped 2; count of bases not matched to a gene: 15. The chain's CDR3 is CASPSLGQNFAGNTIYF. The CDR3 coding sequence is TGTGCCAGCCCCTCCCTGGGACAGAATTTCGCTGGAAACACCATATATTTT.